This T cell receptor (beta chain) was sequenced for a study of CD8 T cells in Susac syndrome. Germline V gives CDR1 SQVTM, CDR2 ANQGSEA. The CDR3 sequence is 15 residues long. With V trimmed by 7 bases and J by 2 bases, 7 bases remained unmatched. Roughly 0.5 to 1 ug RNA was reverse transcribed with random hexamers. TCRdb re-analysed the immunoSEQ multiplex PCR reads in MiXCR, keeping a single row per CDR3 protein. The table lists about 170,000 distinct CDR3 sequences, approximately 93% of them singletons. The sequence derives from a human donor with multiple sclerosis. The V and J genes are TRBV29-1 and TRBJ1-5, with 11 bases aligning to TRBD1. The sequenced material came from CD4+ T cells from PBMCs. Here the CDR3 reads CSAAGTGGGNQPQHF. Written as DNA, the CDR3 is TGCAGCGCCGCTGGGACAGGGGGAGGCAATCAGCCCCAGCATTTT.